These T cell receptor beta chains were read from a single sample in a study of T cells in Graves' hyperthyroidism and ophthalmopathy. TCRdb used MiXCR to reprocess the multiplex PCR reads, holding one entry per CDR3 protein. The profile shows nearly 600,000 distinct CDR3 sequences, about 15% of them singletons. Sequences were obtained from blood. The source is a woman under 40 with Graves' hyperthyroidism that later progressed to Graves' ophthalmopathy. CDR3s include the opening cysteine and the closing phenylalanine or tryptophan. D genes are given only for firm matches. Expanded clones get a size class; other rows say once, few or many, or leave the size out.

v_call: TRBV20-1; d_call: TRBD2; j_call: TRBJ2-5; clone_size: many; cdr3_length: 13; cdr3_aa: CSAKLLAEETQYF; cdr3_nt: TGCAGTGCTAAATTACTAGCGGAAGAGACCCAGTACTTC
v_call: TRBV5-1; d_call: TRBD2; j_call: TRBJ2-7; clone_size: few; cdr3_length: 16; cdr3_aa: CASSLEKAGGSYEQYF; cdr3_nt: TGCGCCAGCAGCTTGGAGAAAGCGGGGGGTTCCTACGAGCAGTACTTC
v_call: TRBV7-2; d_call: NA; j_call: TRBJ2-3; clone_size: NA; cdr3_length: 17; cdr3_aa: CASNPTPEGFAERTQYF; cdr3_nt: TGTGCCAGCAACCCCACCCCGGAGGGGTTTGCAGAGCGTACGCAGTATTTT
v_call: TRBV27; d_call: NA; j_call: TRBJ1-1; clone_size: NA; cdr3_length: 13; cdr3_aa: CASRRATVLEAFF; cdr3_nt: TGTGCCAGCAGAAGGGCGACAGTCCTTGAAGCTTTCTTT
v_call: TRBV2; d_call: NA; j_call: TRBJ2-5; clone_size: many; cdr3_length: 13; cdr3_aa: CASSAEYQETQYF; cdr3_nt: TGTGCCAGCAGTGCAGAGTACCAAGAGACCCAGTACTTC
v_call: TRBV5-1; d_call: NA; j_call: TRBJ1-2; clone_size: many; cdr3_length: 15; cdr3_aa: CASSLGLQRGYGYTF; cdr3_nt: TGCGCCAGCAGCTTAGGACTCCAAAGGGGCTATGGCTACACCTTC
v_call: TRBV7-3; d_call: TRBD2; j_call: TRBJ2-1; clone_size: many; cdr3_length: 13; cdr3_aa: CASSSGTSLEQFF; cdr3_nt: TGTGCCAGCAGCTCCGGGACTAGCTTAGAGCAGTTCTTC
v_call: TRBV2; d_call: NA; j_call: TRBJ1-4; clone_size: many; cdr3_length: 16; cdr3_aa: CASSDGGGGKEEKLFF; cdr3_nt: TGTGCCAGCAGTGACGGAGGAGGGGGAAAAGAGGAAAAACTGTTTTTT
v_call: TRBV28; d_call: TRBD2; j_call: TRBJ2-2; clone_size: NA; cdr3_length: 17; cdr3_aa: CASSLERSGSFTGELFF; cdr3_nt: TGTGCCAGCAGTTTAGAAAGGAGCGGGAGTTTCACCGGGGAGCTGTTTTTT
v_call: TRBV3-1; d_call: NA; j_call: TRBJ2-5; clone_size: many; cdr3_length: 15; cdr3_aa: CASSQGTGGGETQYF; cdr3_nt: TGTGCCAGCAGCCAAGGAACGGGGGGCGGGGAGACCCAGTACTTC
v_call: TRBV19; d_call: NA; j_call: TRBJ1-2; clone_size: NA; cdr3_length: 16; cdr3_aa: CASSPPDGLYNYGYTF; cdr3_nt: TGTGCCAGTAGTCCCCCTGACGGCCTCTACAACTATGGCTACACCTTC
v_call: TRBV12-5; d_call: TRBD2; j_call: TRBJ2-1; clone_size: many; cdr3_length: 15; cdr3_aa: CASGPGTSSYNEQFF; cdr3_nt: TGTGCTAGTGGCCCCGGGACTAGCTCCTACAATGAGCAGTTCTTC
v_call: TRBV7-3; d_call: TRBD2; j_call: TRBJ2-5; clone_size: many; cdr3_length: 16; cdr3_aa: CASSPIAGGPRETQYF; cdr3_nt: TGTGCCAGCAGCCCTATAGCGGGAGGGCCCAGAGAGACCCAGTACTTC
v_call: TRBV30; d_call: TRBD2; j_call: TRBJ2-2; clone_size: few; cdr3_length: 14; cdr3_aa: CAWTTSSNTGELFF; cdr3_nt: TGTGCCTGGACGACTAGCTCTAACACCGGGGAGCTGTTTTTT
v_call: TRBV28; d_call: NA; j_call: TRBJ1-6; clone_size: few; cdr3_length: 15; cdr3_aa: CASSIALGAISPLHF; cdr3_nt: TGTGCCAGCAGTATCGCCCTGGGCGCAATTTCACCCCTCCACTTT
v_call: TRBV15; d_call: TRBD1; j_call: TRBJ1-6; clone_size: many; cdr3_length: 14; cdr3_aa: CATSRRDSNSPLHF; cdr3_nt: TGTGCCACCAGCAGAAGGGACAGTAATTCACCCCTCCACTTT
v_call: TRBV6-2/TRBV6-3; d_call: NA; j_call: TRBJ1-2; clone_size: NA; cdr3_length: 11; cdr3_aa: CASKGGGGYTF; cdr3_nt: TGTGCCAGCAAGGGGGGAGGCGGCTACACCTTC
v_call: TRBV19; d_call: TRBD2; j_call: TRBJ2-7; clone_size: many; cdr3_length: 13; cdr3_aa: CASSMVSSGEQYF; cdr3_nt: TGTGCCAGTAGTATGGTGTCTAGCGGCGAGCAGTACTTC
v_call: TRBV30; d_call: NA; j_call: TRBJ2-1; clone_size: many; cdr3_length: 11; cdr3_aa: CAWKPYNEQFF; cdr3_nt: TGTGCCTGGAAACCGTACAATGAGCAGTTCTTC
v_call: TRBV10-3; d_call: TRBD1; j_call: TRBJ2-1; clone_size: many; cdr3_length: 14; cdr3_aa: CAITRTGNGNEQFF; cdr3_nt: TGTGCCATCACCAGGACAGGGAACGGCAATGAGCAGTTCTTC
v_call: TRBV24-1; d_call: NA; j_call: TRBJ2-3; clone_size: few; cdr3_length: 16; cdr3_aa: CATSDLAGSSTDTQYF; cdr3_nt: TGTGCCACCAGTGATTTAGCGGGTTCTAGCACAGATACGCAGTATTTT
v_call: TRBV6-5; d_call: NA; j_call: TRBJ2-7; clone_size: NA; cdr3_length: 13; cdr3_aa: CASSYQATYEQYF; cdr3_nt: TGTGCCAGCAGTTACCAGGCTACCTACGAGCAGTACTTC
v_call: TRBV28; d_call: TRBD2; j_call: TRBJ2-5; clone_size: many; cdr3_length: 15; cdr3_aa: CASRSSGTEQETQYF; cdr3_nt: TGTGCCAGCAGGTCTAGCGGGACGGAACAAGAGACCCAGTACTTC
v_call: TRBV6-2/TRBV6-3; d_call: NA; j_call: TRBJ1-5; clone_size: few; cdr3_length: 15; cdr3_aa: CASSYYGRVDQPQHF; cdr3_nt: TGTGCCAGCAGTTACTACGGCAGGGTCGATCAGCCCCAGCATTTT
v_call: TRBV19; d_call: NA; j_call: TRBJ1-5; clone_size: many; cdr3_length: 16; cdr3_aa: CASSMEGGSGNQPQHF; cdr3_nt: TGTGCCAGTAGTATGGAGGGGGGGTCGGGCAATCAGCCCCAGCATTTT
v_call: TRBV4-1; d_call: NA; j_call: TRBJ2-1; clone_size: NA; cdr3_length: 11; cdr3_aa: CASSHGGEQFF; cdr3_nt: TGCGCCAGCAGCCACGGCGGGGAGCAGTTCTTC
v_call: TRBV20-1; d_call: NA; j_call: TRBJ2-5; clone_size: many; cdr3_length: 12; cdr3_aa: CSAQKGAETQYF; cdr3_nt: TGCAGTGCCCAGAAGGGAGCAGAGACCCAGTACTTC
v_call: TRBV28; d_call: TRBD1; j_call: TRBJ2-3; clone_size: many; cdr3_length: 14; cdr3_aa: CASKTGGGTDTQYF; cdr3_nt: TGTGCCAGCAAGACAGGGGGCGGCACAGATACGCAGTATTTT
v_call: TRBV20-1; d_call: NA; j_call: TRBJ2-7; clone_size: NA; cdr3_length: 14; cdr3_aa: CSARATGITYEQYF; cdr3_nt: TGCAGTGCTAGAGCTACAGGGATTACCTACGAGCAGTACTTC
v_call: TRBV2; d_call: NA; j_call: TRBJ1-1; clone_size: many; cdr3_length: 14; cdr3_aa: CASSDRASNTEAFF; cdr3_nt: TGTGCCAGCAGTGATCGGGCCTCGAACACTGAAGCTTTCTTT
v_call: TRBV10-3; d_call: TRBD2; j_call: TRBJ2-7; clone_size: many; cdr3_length: 16; cdr3_aa: CAISALTSGSSYEQYF; cdr3_nt: TGTGCCATCAGTGCCTTGACTAGCGGGAGTTCCTACGAGCAGTACTTC
v_call: TRBV19; d_call: TRBD1; j_call: TRBJ1-5; clone_size: NA; cdr3_length: 13; cdr3_aa: CASKGTGVQPQHF; cdr3_nt: TGTGCCAGTAAAGGGACAGGGGTTCAGCCCCAGCATTTT
v_call: TRBV28; d_call: NA; j_call: TRBJ2-1; clone_size: many; cdr3_length: 14; cdr3_aa: CASSLGTWANEQFF; cdr3_nt: TGTGCCAGCAGCTTGGGGACATGGGCGAATGAGCAGTTCTTC
v_call: TRBV24-1; d_call: TRBD2; j_call: TRBJ2-1; clone_size: NA; cdr3_length: 16; cdr3_aa: CATSDLTSGSGNEQFF; cdr3_nt: TGTGCCACCAGTGATTTGACTAGCGGGAGTGGCAATGAGCAGTTCTTC
v_call: TRBV19; d_call: TRBD1; j_call: TRBJ1-5; clone_size: NA; cdr3_length: 17; cdr3_aa: CASSIDPGQERGQPQHF; cdr3_nt: TGTGCCAGTAGTATAGACCCCGGACAGGAGAGAGGGCAGCCCCAGCATTTT